The clone carrying this TCR beta chain was seen at least ten times. The entry originates in a study of T cells in Graves' hyperthyroidism and ophthalmopathy. The CDR3 runs to 15 residues. Looked up from germline, CDR1 is SGHAT and CDR2 is FQDESV (reference sequence). With 0 bases removed from V and 4 bases from J, the gap between germline ends came to 12 bases. TCR beta CDR3 region amplification was performed from RNA transcripts. Researchers ran a first-round RT-PCR on the TCR CDR3 using the HTBI primer set. TCRdb called the multiplex PCR reads again in MiXCR, with one record for every CDR3 protein. The sample lists 360,000 or so distinct CDR3 sequences; about 16% were seen once.

The TCR sequence derives from an older woman with Graves' ophthalmopathy. The V gene is TRBV11-1, the J gene TRBJ2-5; D is unclear. Sequencing was performed on blood. This CDR3 is CASSLAGTLIETQYF. The CDR3 DNA follows: TGTGCCAGCAGCTTAGCGGGTACTCTAATAGAGACCCAGTACTTC.